This is a list of T cell receptor beta chains from one sample in a study of shared clonotypes between healthy human individuals. Generated by immunoSEQ multiplex PCR, the TCRdb table keeps only in-frame clones and is missing some. The table shows some 1.1 million clones, with 70% to 80% occurring only once. The sequencing input was memory CD4+ T cells from PBMCs. The receptors come from a man aged 18 to 30 in good health. Some clones in this sample may be carry-over from other donors' samples. Both conserved end residues are part of each CDR3. D genes are given only for firm matches. Where a row states a size, it is once, few, many or the class of an expanded clone; other rows omit it.

D: TRBD2; length: 15; J: TRBJ2-3; size: .; V: TRBV10-3; CDR3: CATSVGGSSTDTQYF; DNA: TGTGCCACCTCGGTGGGAGGGAGTAGCACAGATACGCAGTATTTT
D: TRBD1; length: 15; J: TRBJ1-2; size: once; V: TRBV19; CDR3: CASSIEGGAGYGYTF; DNA: TGTGCCAGTAGTATCGAAGGGGGCGCTGGCTATGGCTACACCTTC
D: .; length: 15; J: TRBJ2-3; size: .; V: TRBV7-9; CDR3: CASSATGGGTDTQYF; DNA: TGTGCCAGCAGCGCAACCGGAGGTGGCACAGATACGCAGTATTTT
D: .; length: 19; J: TRBJ1-2; size: .; V: TRBV4-1; CDR3: CASSQDGAGLSIANYGYTF; DNA: TGCGCCAGCAGCCAAGACGGGGCAGGGCTCTCAATAGCTAACTATGGCTACACCTTC
D: TRBD2; length: 17; J: TRBJ2-1; size: few; V: TRBV10-3; CDR3: CAIMSLAGGRTYNEQFF; DNA: TGTGCCATCATGTCTCTAGCGGGAGGACGGACCTACAATGAGCAGTTCTTC
D: .; length: 15; J: TRBJ1-5; size: .; V: TRBV6-1; CDR3: CASSTEVGVLRGQHF; DNA: TGTGCCAGCAGTACCGAGGTGGGGGTCCTAAGGGGCCAGCATTTT
D: .; length: 11; J: TRBJ2-7; size: .; V: TRBV29-1; CDR3: CSARRTYEQYF; DNA: TGCAGCGCCCGCCGGACCTACGAGCAGTACTTC
D: .; length: 15; J: TRBJ1-2; size: .; V: TRBV7-9; CDR3: CASSLQQGTNYGYTF; DNA: TGTGCCAGCAGCTTACAACAGGGTACTAACTATGGCTACACCTTC
D: .; length: 11; J: TRBJ2-5; size: .; V: TRBV5-5; CDR3: CASSLSETQYF; DNA: TGTGCCAGCAGCTTGTCAGAGACCCAGTACTTC
D: .; length: 13; J: TRBJ2-3; size: .; V: TRBV14; CDR3: CASSRGSTDTQYF; DNA: TGTGCCAGCAGCCGGGGAAGCACAGATACGCAGTATTTT
D: TRBD2; length: 16; J: TRBJ2-1; size: .; V: TRBV5-1; CDR3: CASSILSGSSYNEQFF; DNA: TGCGCCAGCAGCATCCTTAGCGGGAGCTCCTACAATGAGCAGTTCTTC
D: .; length: 13; J: TRBJ1-2; size: .; V: TRBV6-6; CDR3: CASSSDPNYGYTF; DNA: TGTGCCAGCAGCTCAGACCCTAACTATGGCTACACCTTC
D: TRBD2; length: 18; J: TRBJ2-7; size: .; V: TRBV5-1; CDR3: CASSKQGLAGAGSYEQYF; DNA: TGCGCCAGCAGCAAGCAGGGACTAGCGGGAGCAGGCTCCTACGAGCAGTACTTC
D: TRBD2; length: 19; J: TRBJ2-2; size: few; V: TRBV9; CDR3: CASSSPTGLAGGDGGELFF; DNA: TGTGCCAGCAGCTCTCCTACGGGACTAGCGGGAGGGGATGGCGGGGAGCTGTTTTTT
D: TRBD2; length: 16; J: TRBJ2-1; size: .; V: TRBV28; CDR3: CASSRPWSGAYNEQFF; DNA: TGTGCCAGCAGTCGGCCTTGGAGCGGGGCCTACAATGAGCAGTTCTTC
D: TRBD1; length: 14; J: TRBJ2-5; size: .; V: TRBV2; CDR3: CASNELPGGETQYF; DNA: TGTGCCAGCAATGAACTCCCAGGGGGAGAGACCCAGTACTTC
D: .; length: 16; J: TRBJ2-4; size: .; V: TRBV11-2; CDR3: CASSPGGGWVKNIQYF; DNA: TGTGCCAGCAGCCCAGGAGGGGGGTGGGTCAAAAACATTCAGTACTTC
D: .; length: 15; J: TRBJ1-4; size: .; V: TRBV7-9; CDR3: CASSLGSGQGEKLFF; DNA: TGTGCCAGCAGCTTAGGATCGGGGCAGGGTGAAAAACTGTTTTTT
D: TRBD1; length: 14; J: TRBJ1-4; size: .; V: TRBV5-6; CDR3: CASTREGAGEKLFF; DNA: TGTGCCAGCACCAGAGAGGGGGCTGGTGAAAAACTGTTTTTT
D: .; length: 11; J: TRBJ1-1; size: .; V: TRBV20-1; CDR3: CSAREGLVAFF; DNA: TGCAGTGCTAGAGAGGGTCTGGTAGCTTTCTTT
D: TRBD2; length: 15; J: TRBJ2-7; size: once; V: TRBV28; CDR3: CASSKWGSGAYEQYF; DNA: TGTGCCAGCAGCAAGTGGGGTAGCGGGGCCTACGAGCAGTACTTC
D: TRBD1; length: 15; J: TRBJ1-5; size: .; V: TRBV18; CDR3: CASSGGTGTNQPQHF; DNA: TGTGCCAGCTCAGGCGGGACAGGGACCAATCAGCCCCAGCATTTT
D: TRBD1; length: 15; J: TRBJ1-2; size: few; V: TRBV6-6; CDR3: CASSSWGDRGYGYTF; DNA: TGTGCCAGCAGTTCCTGGGGGGACAGGGGCTATGGCTACACCTTC
D: TRBD2; length: 15; J: TRBJ2-3; size: .; V: TRBV9; CDR3: CASSASSGRTDTQYF; DNA: TGTGCCAGCAGCGCCTCTAGCGGGAGAACAGATACGCAGTATTTT
D: .; length: 14; J: TRBJ2-7; size: .; V: TRBV30; CDR3: CAWAPGTYLSEQYF; DNA: TGTGCCTGGGCGCCTGGGACATATCTCAGCGAGCAGTACTTC
D: TRBD2; length: 15; J: TRBJ2-7; size: .; V: TRBV9; CDR3: CASSVVGTSGYEQYF; DNA: TGTGCCAGCAGCGTAGTCGGGACTAGTGGCTACGAGCAGTACTTC
D: .; length: 13; J: TRBJ2-7; size: .; V: TRBV7-3; CDR3: CASSPTGTYEQYF; DNA: TGTGCCAGCAGCCCCACGGGGACCTACGAGCAGTACTTC
D: TRBD1; length: 14; J: TRBJ1-2; size: once; V: TRBV6-1; CDR3: CASSLRAGGYGYTF; DNA: TGTGCCAGCAGTCTCCGGGCAGGGGGCTATGGCTACACCTTC
D: .; length: 15; J: TRBJ2-1; size: few; V: TRBV6-4; CDR3: CASSPDAYSYNEQFF; DNA: TGTGCCAGCAGTCCGGACGCCTACTCCTACAATGAGCAGTTCTTC
D: TRBD1; length: 15; J: TRBJ2-1; size: .; V: TRBV18; CDR3: CASSPRQGIGNEQFF; DNA: TGTGCCAGCTCACCACGACAGGGGATAGGCAATGAGCAGTTCTTC
D: .; length: 14; J: TRBJ1-5; size: .; V: TRBV6-1; CDR3: CASSDGASNQPQHF; DNA: TGTGCCAGCAGTGACGGGGCCAGCAATCAGCCCCAGCATTTT
D: .; length: 13; J: TRBJ1-6; size: .; V: TRBV5-1; CDR3: CASRPDSNSPLHF; DNA: TGCGCCAGCAGGCCCGACAGTAATTCACCCCTCCACTTT
D: .; length: 11; J: TRBJ2-7; size: once; V: TRBV28; CDR3: CASSFIYEQYF; DNA: TGTGCCAGCAGTTTTATTTACGAGCAGTACTTC
D: .; length: 12; J: TRBJ1-5; size: once; V: TRBV6-5; CDR3: CASSRPRGPQHF; DNA: TGTGCCAGCAGTCGACCACGAGGGCCCCAGCATTTT
D: .; length: 14; J: TRBJ1-2; size: few; V: TRBV14; CDR3: CASSQNNWQGGYTF; DNA: TGTGCCAGCAGCCAAAATAATTGGCAAGGGGGCTACACCTTC
D: .; length: 12; J: TRBJ2-1; size: few; V: TRBV28; CDR3: CASGRVGNEQFF; DNA: TGTGCCAGCGGCAGGGTTGGCAATGAGCAGTTCTTC
D: TRBD2; length: 17; J: TRBJ2-2; size: .; V: TRBV5-4; CDR3: CASSGVKTSANTGELFF; DNA: TGTGCCAGCAGCGGGGTTAAAACTAGCGCGAACACCGGGGAGCTGTTTTTT
D: .; length: 15; J: TRBJ1-1; size: .; V: TRBV10-1; CDR3: CASSESPGPNTEAFF; DNA: TGCGCCAGCAGTGAGTCCCCCGGTCCAAACACTGAAGCTTTCTTT
D: TRBD2; length: 15; J: TRBJ2-7; size: .; V: TRBV6-1; CDR3: CASMGWSGRRDEQYF; DNA: TGTGCCAGCATGGGGTGGAGCGGGAGGAGGGACGAGCAGTACTTC
D: TRBD1; length: 13; J: TRBJ1-1; size: .; V: TRBV15; CDR3: CATSSHRGAKAFF; DNA: TGTGCCACCAGCAGTCACAGGGGGGCAAAAGCTTTCTTT
D: TRBD2; length: 16; J: TRBJ2-7; size: .; V: TRBV4-2; CDR3: CASSQDVLAGAGEQYF; DNA: TGTGCCAGCAGCCAAGACGTTCTAGCGGGGGCCGGCGAGCAGTACTTC
D: TRBD2; length: 17; J: TRBJ2-1; size: .; V: TRBV18; CDR3: CASSPGDFGRGNSEQFF; DNA: TGTGCCAGCTCACCCGGTGATTTCGGGAGGGGTAATAGTGAGCAGTTCTTC
D: .; length: 15; J: TRBJ1-6; size: .; V: TRBV11-2; CDR3: CASSLTWDRNSPLHF; DNA: TGTGCCAGCAGCCTGACATGGGATCGTAATTCACCCCTCCACTTT
D: .; length: 12; J: TRBJ2-5; size: .; V: TRBV5-1; CDR3: CASSLEAETQYF; DNA: TGCGCCAGCAGCTTGGAGGCGGAGACCCAGTACTTC
D: .; length: 17; J: TRBJ1-2; size: .; V: TRBV5-4; CDR3: CASSLGSLVPARDGYTF; DNA: TGTGCCAGCAGCTTGGGATCCCTTGTGCCAGCCCGTGACGGCTACACCTTC
D: .; length: 15; J: TRBJ1-3; size: .; V: TRBV7-3; CDR3: CASSLGGFSGNTIYF; DNA: TGTGCCAGCAGCTTAGGAGGCTTCTCTGGAAACACCATATATTTT
D: TRBD2; length: 16; J: TRBJ2-5; size: .; V: TRBV27; CDR3: CASSPWGGSGRETQYF; DNA: TGTGCCAGCAGTCCCTGGGGCGGGAGTGGGAGAGAGACCCAGTACTTC
D: TRBD2; length: 16; J: TRBJ2-7; size: .; V: TRBV5-1; CDR3: CASSSGGAGSGYEQYF; DNA: TGCGCCAGCAGCTCCGGCGGAGCGGGGTCGGGCTACGAGCAGTACTTC
D: .; length: 14; J: TRBJ2-5; size: .; V: TRBV28; CDR3: CASSLADNQETQYF; DNA: TGTGCCAGCAGTTTAGCGGACAACCAAGAGACCCAGTACTTC
D: TRBD2; length: 14; J: TRBJ2-1; size: .; V: TRBV2; CDR3: CATGLAGGYNEQFF; DNA: TGTGCCACCGGACTAGCGGGAGGATACAATGAGCAGTTCTTC